One sample yielded the 4 T cell receptor beta chains listed below, sequenced in a study of shared clonotypes between healthy human individuals. TCRdb's copy holds only in-frame clones and misses some; the assay was immunoSEQ multiplex PCR. Of about 2.1 million clones in the sample, around 95% are singletons; the top ten hold 1.5% to 2%. Positively selected for CCR7, the CD45RO-negative cells used as naive CD8 cells excluded terminally differentiated effector memory CD45RA+ cells. Sequencing was performed on naive CD8+ T cells from PBMCs. The receptors shown here come from a man aged 18 to 30 in good health. Some clones in this sample may be carry-over from other donors' samples.

This clone was seen once. The same CDR3 arises from other DNA sequences in this sample as well. The J gene is TRBJ2-1, the V gene TRBV6-5, with D unresolved. The CDR3 length is 14 residues. Trimming stripped 0 bases from V and 2 bases from J, with 5 bases between. Germline CDR1 and CDR2: MNHEY and SVGAGI. The CDR3 region has the DNA TGTGCCAGCAGTTACTCTAGGCCCTACAATGAGCAGTTCTTC. Its translation is CASSYSRPYNEQFF.

The rearrangement uses TRBV6-5 and TRBJ2-2; TRBD2 is a possible D gene (5 bases). The CDR3 spans 13 residues. Germline V lookup: CDR1 MNHEY, CDR2 SVGAGI. The V end was cut by 8 bases, the J end by 3 bases, with 10 bases between. This CDR3 is CASRTDYTGELFF. CDR3 in DNA: TGTGCCAGCCGGACGGACTACACCGGGGAGCTGTTTTTT.

The chain is built from TRBV10-1 and TRBJ2-1, with 13 bases fitting TRBD2. Trimming cost V 10 bases and J 4 bases; bases outside gene matches: 4. CDR1 is WNHNN, CDR2 SYGVQD, per germline (reference sequence). The CDR3 loop spans 14 amino acids. Here the CDR3 reads CANPGLAGYNEQFF. The DNA for the CDR3 is TGCGCCAACCCGGGACTAGCGGGGTACAATGAGCAGTTCTTC.

This clone came up once. The chain couples TRBV28 to TRBJ2-7, with D perhaps TRBD2 (7 bases). The V end lost 7 bases, the J end lost 0 bases, and 13 bases lay between the germline ends. The CDR3 contains 14 residues. From germline, CDR1 is MDHEN and CDR2 SYDVKM. The CDR3 bases are TGTGCCAGCATGGGGGGGGACAACTCCTACGAGCAGTACTTC. This translates into CASMGGDNSYEQYF.